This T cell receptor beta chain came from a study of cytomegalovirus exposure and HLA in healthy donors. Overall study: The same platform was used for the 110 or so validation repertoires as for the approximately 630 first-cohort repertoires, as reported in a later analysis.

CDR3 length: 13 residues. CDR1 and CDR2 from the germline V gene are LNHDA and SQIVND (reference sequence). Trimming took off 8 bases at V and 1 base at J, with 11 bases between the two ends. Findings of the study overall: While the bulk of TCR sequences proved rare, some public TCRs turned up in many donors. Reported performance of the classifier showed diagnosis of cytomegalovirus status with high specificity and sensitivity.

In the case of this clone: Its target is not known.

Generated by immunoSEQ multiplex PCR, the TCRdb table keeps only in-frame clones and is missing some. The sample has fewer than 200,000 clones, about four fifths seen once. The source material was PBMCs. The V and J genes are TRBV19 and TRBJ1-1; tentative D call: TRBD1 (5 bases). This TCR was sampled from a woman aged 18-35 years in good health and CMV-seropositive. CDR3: CASSGLENTEAFF. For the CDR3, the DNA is TGTGCCAGTTCGGGACTCGAGAACACTGAAGCTTTCTTT.